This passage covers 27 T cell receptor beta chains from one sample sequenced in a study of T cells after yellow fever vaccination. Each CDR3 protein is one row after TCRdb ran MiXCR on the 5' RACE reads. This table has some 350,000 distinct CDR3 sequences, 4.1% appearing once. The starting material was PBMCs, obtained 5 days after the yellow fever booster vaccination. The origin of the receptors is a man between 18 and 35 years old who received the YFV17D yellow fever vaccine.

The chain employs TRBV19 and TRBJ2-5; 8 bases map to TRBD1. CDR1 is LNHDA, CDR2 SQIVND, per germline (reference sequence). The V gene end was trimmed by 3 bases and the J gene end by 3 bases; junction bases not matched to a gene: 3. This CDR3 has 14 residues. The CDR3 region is CASSIAGGEETQYF. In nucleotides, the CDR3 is TGTGCCAGTAGTATCGCAGGGGGCGAAGAGACCCAGTACTTC.

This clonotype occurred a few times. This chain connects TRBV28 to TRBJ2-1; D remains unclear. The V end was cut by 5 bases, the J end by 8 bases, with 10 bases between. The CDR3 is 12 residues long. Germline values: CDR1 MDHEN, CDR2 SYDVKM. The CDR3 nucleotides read TGTGCCAGCAGTACAGAGTGGGATGAGCAGTTCTTC. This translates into CASSTEWDEQFF.

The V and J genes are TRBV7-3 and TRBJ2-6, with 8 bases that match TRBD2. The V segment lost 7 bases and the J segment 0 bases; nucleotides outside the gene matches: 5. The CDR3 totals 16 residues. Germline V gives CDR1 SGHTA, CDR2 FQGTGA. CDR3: CASTPGLASGANVLTF. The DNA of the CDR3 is TGTGCCAGCACCCCCGGACTAGCCTCTGGGGCCAACGTCCTGACTTTC.

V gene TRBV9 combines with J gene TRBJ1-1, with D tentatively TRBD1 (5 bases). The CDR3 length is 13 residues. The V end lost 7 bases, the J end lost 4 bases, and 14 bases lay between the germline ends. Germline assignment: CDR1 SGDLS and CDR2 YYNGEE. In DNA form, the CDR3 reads TGTGCCAGCCATAAGGTGGGGGGCACTGAAGCTTTCTTT. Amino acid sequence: CASHKVGGTEAFF.

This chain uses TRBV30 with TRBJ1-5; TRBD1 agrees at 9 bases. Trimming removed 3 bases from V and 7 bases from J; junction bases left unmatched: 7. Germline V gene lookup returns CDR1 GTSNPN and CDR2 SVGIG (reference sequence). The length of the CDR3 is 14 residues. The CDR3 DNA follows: TGTGCCTGGAGCCTCGGGACAGGGAACCAGCCCCAGCATTTT. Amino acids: CAWSLGTGNQPQHF.

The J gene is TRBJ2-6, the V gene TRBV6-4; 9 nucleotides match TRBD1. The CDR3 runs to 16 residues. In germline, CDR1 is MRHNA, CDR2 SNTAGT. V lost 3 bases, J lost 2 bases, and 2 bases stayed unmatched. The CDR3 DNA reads TGTGCCAGCAGTGAAACAGGGGGCGCTGGGGCCAACGTCCTGACTTTC. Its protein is CASSETGGAGANVLTF.

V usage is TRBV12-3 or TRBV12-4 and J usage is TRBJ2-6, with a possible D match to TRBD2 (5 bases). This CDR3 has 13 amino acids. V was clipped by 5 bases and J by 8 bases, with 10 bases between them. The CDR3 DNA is TGTGCCAGCAGTAGGGAGAAGACCAACGTCCTGACTTTC. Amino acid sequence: CASSREKTNVLTF.

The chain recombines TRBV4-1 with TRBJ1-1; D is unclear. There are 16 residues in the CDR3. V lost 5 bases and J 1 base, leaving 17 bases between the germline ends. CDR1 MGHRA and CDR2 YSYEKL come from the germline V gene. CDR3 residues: CASSSRTGQQNTEAFF. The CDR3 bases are TGCGCCAGCAGCAGCAGGACTGGGCAGCAGAACACTGAAGCTTTCTTT.

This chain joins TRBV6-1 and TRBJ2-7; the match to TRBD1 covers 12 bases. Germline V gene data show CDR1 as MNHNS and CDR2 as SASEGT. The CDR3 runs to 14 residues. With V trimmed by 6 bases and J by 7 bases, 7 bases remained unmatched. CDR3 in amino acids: CASRGTGGLQEQYF. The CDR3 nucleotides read TGTGCCAGCAGAGGGACAGGGGGCTTGCAGGAGCAGTACTTC.

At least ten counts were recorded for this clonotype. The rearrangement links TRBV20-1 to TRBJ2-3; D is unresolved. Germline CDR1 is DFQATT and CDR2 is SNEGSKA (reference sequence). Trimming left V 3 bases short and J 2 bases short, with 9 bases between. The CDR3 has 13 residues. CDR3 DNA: TGCAGTGCTAGCGCCGTCCTCACAGATACGCAGTATTTT. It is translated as CSASAVLTDTQYF.

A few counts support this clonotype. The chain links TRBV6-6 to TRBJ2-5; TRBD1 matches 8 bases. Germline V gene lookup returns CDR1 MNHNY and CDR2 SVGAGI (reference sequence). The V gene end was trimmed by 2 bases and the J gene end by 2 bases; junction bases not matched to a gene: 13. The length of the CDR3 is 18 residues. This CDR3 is CASSYPRRAGTGQETQYF. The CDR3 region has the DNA TGTGCCAGCAGTTACCCCCGGAGGGCCGGGACAGGTCAAGAGACCCAGTACTTC.

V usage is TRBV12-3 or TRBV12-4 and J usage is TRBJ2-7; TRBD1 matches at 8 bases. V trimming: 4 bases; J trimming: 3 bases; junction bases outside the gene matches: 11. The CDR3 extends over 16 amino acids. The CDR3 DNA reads TGTGCCAGCAGTTCATCCCGGGACAGGACGTTCTACGAGCAGTACTTC. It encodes CASSSSRDRTFYEQYF.

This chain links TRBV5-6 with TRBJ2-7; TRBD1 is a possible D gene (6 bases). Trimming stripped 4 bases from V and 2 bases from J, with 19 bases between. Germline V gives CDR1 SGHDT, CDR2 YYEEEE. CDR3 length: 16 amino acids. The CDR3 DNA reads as TGTGCCAGCAGCCACCTAACAGGGAGTAGTCCCTACGAGCAGTACGTC. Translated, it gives CASSHLTGSSPYEQYV.

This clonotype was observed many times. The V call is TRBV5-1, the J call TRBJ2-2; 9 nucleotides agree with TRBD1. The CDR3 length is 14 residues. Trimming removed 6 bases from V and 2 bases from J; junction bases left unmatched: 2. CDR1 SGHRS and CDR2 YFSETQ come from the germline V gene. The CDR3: CASTTGGNTGELFF. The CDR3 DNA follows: TGCGCCAGCACCACAGGGGGCAACACCGGGGAGCTGTTTTTT. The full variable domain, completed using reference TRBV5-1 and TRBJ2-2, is KAGVTQTPRYLIKTRGQQVTLSCSPISGHRSVSWYQQTPGQGLQFLFEYFSETQRNKGNFPGRFSGRQFSNSRSEMNVSTLELGDSALYLCASTTGGNTGELFFGEGSRLTVL.

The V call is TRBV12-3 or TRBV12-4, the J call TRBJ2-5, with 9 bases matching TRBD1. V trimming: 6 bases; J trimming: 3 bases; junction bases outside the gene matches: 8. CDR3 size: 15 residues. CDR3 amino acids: CASSPRQGVEETQYF. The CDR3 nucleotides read TGTGCCAGCAGCCCCCGACAGGGGGTGGAAGAGACCCAGTACTTC.

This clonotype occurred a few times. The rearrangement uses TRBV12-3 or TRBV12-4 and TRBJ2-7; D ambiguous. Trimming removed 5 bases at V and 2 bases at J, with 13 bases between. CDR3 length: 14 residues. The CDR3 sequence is CASSHGPLAYEQYV. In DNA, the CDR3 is TGTGCCAGCAGTCACGGACCCTTGGCCTACGAGCAGTACGTC.

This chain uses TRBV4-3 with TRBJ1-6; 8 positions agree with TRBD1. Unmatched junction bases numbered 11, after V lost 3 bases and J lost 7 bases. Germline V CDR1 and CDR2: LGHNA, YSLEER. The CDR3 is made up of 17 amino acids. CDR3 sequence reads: CASSHKLIRDRNSPLHF. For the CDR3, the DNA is TGCGCCAGCAGCCATAAACTTATCCGGGACAGGAATTCACCCCTCCACTTT.

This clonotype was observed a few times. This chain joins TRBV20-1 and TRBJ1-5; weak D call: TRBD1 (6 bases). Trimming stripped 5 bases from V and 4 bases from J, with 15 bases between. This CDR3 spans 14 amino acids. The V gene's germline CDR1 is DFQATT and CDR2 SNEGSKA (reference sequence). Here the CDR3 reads CSASGDTGNQPQHF. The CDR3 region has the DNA TGCAGTGCTTCGGGGGATACAGGGAATCAGCCCCAGCATTTT.

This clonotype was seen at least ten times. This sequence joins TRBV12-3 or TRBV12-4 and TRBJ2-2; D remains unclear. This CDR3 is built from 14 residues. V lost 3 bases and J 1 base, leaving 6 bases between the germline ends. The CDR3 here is CASSLSGNTGELFF. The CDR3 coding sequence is TGTGCCAGCAGTTTGTCAGGGAACACCGGGGAGCTGTTTTTT.

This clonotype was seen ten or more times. DNA for the CDR3: TGCAGTGCTAGAACTTCCGGCACAGATACGCAGTATTTT. Translation gives CSARTSGTDTQYF. The genes are TRBV20-1 and TRBJ2-3; D call uncertain. Germline V gives CDR1 DFQATT, CDR2 SNEGSKA (reference sequence). The CDR3 covers 13 residues. The V end lost 2 bases, the J end lost 1 base, and 7 bases lay between the germline ends.

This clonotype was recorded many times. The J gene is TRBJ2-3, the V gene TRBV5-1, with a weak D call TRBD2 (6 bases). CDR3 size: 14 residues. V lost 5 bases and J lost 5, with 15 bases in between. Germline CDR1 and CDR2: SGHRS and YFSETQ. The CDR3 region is CASRGRPGVDTQYF. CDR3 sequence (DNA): TGCGCCAGCAGGGGCAGGCCGGGAGTAGATACGCAGTATTTT.

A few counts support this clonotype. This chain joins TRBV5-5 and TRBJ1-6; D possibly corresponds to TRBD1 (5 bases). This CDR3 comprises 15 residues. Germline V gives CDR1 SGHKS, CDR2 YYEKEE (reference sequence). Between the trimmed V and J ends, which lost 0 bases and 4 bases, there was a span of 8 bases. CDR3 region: CASSLAGRYNSPLHF. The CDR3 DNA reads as TGTGCCAGCAGCTTGGCAGGGAGGTATAATTCACCCCTCCACTTT.

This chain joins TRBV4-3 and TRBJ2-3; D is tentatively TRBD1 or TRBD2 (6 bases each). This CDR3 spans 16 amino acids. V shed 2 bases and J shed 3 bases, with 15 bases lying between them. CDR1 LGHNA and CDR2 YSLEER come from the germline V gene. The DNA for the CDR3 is TGCGCCAGCAGCCAAAATTTCGAAGGGGGGACAGATACGCAGTATTTT. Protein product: CASSQNFEGGTDTQYF.

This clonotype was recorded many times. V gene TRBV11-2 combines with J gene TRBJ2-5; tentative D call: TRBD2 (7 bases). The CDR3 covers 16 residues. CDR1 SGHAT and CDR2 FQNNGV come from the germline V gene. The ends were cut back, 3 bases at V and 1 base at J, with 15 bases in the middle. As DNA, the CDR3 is TGTGCCAGCAGCTTCCCCCCTGCGGGGGCCCAAGAGACCCAGTACTTC. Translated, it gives CASSFPPAGAQETQYF.

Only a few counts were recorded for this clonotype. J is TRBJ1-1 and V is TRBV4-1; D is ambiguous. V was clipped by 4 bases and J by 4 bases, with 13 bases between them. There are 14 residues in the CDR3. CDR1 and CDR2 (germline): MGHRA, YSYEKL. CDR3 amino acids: CASSRVGVGTEAFF. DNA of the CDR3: TGCGCCAGCAGCCGGGTGGGCGTTGGCACTGAAGCTTTCTTT.

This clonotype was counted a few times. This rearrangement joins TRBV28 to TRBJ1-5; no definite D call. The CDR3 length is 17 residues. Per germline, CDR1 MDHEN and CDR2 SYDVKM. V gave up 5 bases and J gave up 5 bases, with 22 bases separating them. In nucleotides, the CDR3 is TGTGCCAGCAGTCTATCGGGATTAAGGGTTTGGGATCAGCCCCAGCATTTT. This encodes CASSLSGLRVWDQPQHF.

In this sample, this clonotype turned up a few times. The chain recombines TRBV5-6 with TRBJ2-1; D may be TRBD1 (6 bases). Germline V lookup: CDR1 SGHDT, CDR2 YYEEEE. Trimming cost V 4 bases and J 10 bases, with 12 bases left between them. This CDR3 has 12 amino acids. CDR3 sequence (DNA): TGTGCCAGCAGCCCCACAGGGATGGAGCAGTTCTTC. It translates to CASSPTGMEQFF.